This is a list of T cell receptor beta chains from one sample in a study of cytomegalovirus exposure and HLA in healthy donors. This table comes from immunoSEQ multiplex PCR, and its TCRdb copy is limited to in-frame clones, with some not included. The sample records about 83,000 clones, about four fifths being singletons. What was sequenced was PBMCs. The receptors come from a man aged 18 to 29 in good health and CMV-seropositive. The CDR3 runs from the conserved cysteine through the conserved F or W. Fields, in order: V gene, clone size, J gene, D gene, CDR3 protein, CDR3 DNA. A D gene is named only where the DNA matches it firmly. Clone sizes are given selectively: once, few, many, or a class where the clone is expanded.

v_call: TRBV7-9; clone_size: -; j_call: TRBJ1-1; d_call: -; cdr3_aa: CASSLRAGYTEAFF; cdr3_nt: TGTGCCAGCAGCTTAAGAGCGGGCTACACTGAAGCTTTCTTT
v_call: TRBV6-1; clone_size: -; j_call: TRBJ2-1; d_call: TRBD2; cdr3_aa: CASGPTSGSYNEQFF; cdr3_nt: TGTGCCAGCGGCCCGACTAGCGGCTCCTACAATGAGCAGTTCTTC
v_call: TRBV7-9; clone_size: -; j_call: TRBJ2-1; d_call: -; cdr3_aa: CASSLDPGMGFF; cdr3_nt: TGTGCCAGCAGCTTAGACCCAGGGATGGGGTTCTTC
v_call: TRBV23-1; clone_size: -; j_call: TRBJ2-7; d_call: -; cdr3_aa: CASSQSPPPRGYEQYF; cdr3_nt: TGCGCCAGCAGTCAATCTCCCCCACCACGAGGCTACGAGCAGTACTTC
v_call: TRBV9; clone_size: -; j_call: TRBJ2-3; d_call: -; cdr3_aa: CASSVDSTDTQYF; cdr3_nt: TGTGCCAGCAGCGTAGACTCCACAGATACGCAGTATTTT
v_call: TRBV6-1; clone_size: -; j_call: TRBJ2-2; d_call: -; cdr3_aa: CASSGPSCCTGELFF; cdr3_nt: TGTGCCAGCAGTGGGCCTAGCTGTTGCACCGGGGAGCTGTTTTTT
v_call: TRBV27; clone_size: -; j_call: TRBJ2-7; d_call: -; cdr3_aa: CASSLSLPSYEQYF; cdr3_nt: TGTGCCAGCAGTTTATCGCTACCCTCCTACGAGCAGTACTTC
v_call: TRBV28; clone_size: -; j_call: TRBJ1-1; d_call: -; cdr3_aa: CASRGGGTEAFF; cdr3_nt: TGTGCCAGCAGGGGAGGGGGCACTGAAGCTTTCTTT
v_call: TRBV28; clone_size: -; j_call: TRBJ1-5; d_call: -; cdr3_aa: CASQKLSNQPQHF; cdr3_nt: TGTGCCAGCCAGAAGTTAAGCAATCAGCCCCAGCATTTT
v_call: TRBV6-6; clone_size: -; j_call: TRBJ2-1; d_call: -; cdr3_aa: CASSYSMPPRHEQFF; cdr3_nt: TGTGCCAGCAGTTACTCGATGCCTCCGCGGCATGAGCAGTTCTTC
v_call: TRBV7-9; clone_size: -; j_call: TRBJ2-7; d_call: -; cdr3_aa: CASSSRVSYEQYF; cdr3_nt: TGTGCCAGCAGCTCCAGGGTCTCCTACGAGCAGTACTTC
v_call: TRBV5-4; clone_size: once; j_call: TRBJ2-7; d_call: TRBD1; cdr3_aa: CASSLKGAHEQYF; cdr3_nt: TGTGCCAGCAGCCTAAAGGGGGCGCACGAGCAGTACTTC
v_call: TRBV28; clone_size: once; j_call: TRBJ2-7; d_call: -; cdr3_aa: CASSLFLPFYEQYF; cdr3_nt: TGTGCCAGCAGTTTATTTCTCCCGTTCTACGAGCAGTACTTC
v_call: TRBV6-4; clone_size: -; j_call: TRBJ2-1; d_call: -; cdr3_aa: CASSDEGPDEQFF; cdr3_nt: TGTGCCAGCAGTGATGAGGGCCCGGATGAGCAGTTCTTC
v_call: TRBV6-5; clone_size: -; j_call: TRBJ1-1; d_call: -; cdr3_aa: CASRPPGVPTEAFF; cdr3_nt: TGTGCCAGCAGGCCGCCCGGGGTGCCCACTGAAGCTTTCTTT
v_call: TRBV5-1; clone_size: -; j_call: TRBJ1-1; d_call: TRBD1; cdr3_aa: CASSLEGTGGADTEAFF; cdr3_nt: TGCGCCAGCAGCTTGGAAGGGACAGGGGGCGCCGACACTGAAGCTTTCTTT
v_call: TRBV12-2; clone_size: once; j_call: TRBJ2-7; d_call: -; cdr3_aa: CASRLSFSSYEQYF; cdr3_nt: TGTGCAAGTCGCTTATCGTTTAGCTCCTACGAGCAGTACTTC
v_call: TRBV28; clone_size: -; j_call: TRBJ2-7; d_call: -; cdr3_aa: CASSPHYEQYF; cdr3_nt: TGTGCCAGCAGTCCCCACTACGAGCAGTACTTC
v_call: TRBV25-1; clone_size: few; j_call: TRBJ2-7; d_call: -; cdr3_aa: CASRPTGSYEQYF; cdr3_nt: TGTGCCAGCCGACCGACAGGTTCCTACGAGCAGTACTTC
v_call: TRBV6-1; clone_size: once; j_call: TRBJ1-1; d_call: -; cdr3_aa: CASSERGSNTEAFF; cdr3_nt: TGTGCCAGCAGTGAAAGGGGATCGAACACTGAAGCTTTCTTT
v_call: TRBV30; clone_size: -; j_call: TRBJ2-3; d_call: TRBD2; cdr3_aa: CAWSVVRYAGAGDTQYF; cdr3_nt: TGTGCCTGGAGTGTAGTTCGCTATGCGGGAGCGGGAGATACGCAGTATTTT
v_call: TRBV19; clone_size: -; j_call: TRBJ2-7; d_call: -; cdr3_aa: CASGIDEQYF; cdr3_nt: TGTGCCAGTGGTATCGACGAGCAGTACTTC
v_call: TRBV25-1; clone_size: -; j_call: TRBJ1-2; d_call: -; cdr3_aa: CASSESRPTAGGYTF; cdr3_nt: TGTGCCAGCAGTGAATCCCGACCGACGGCGGGGGGCTACACCTTC
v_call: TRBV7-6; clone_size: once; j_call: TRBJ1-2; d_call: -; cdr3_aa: CASSLGGQGGGYTF; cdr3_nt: TGTGCCAGCAGCTTAGGAGGCCAGGGCGGAGGCTACACCTTC
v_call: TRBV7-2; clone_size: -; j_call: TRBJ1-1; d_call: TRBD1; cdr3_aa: CASSLRSGGRTEAFF; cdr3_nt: TGTGCCAGCAGCTTAAGGTCAGGGGGAAGAACTGAAGCTTTCTTT
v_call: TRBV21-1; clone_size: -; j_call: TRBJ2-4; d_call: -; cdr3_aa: CASSNIEGAAKNIQYF; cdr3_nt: TGTGCCAGCAGCAACATTGAGGGGGCGGCCAAAAACATTCAGTACTTC
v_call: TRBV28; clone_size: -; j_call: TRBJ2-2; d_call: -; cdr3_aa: CASFASGREGTGELFF; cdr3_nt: TGTGCCAGCTTCGCCTCTGGACGGGAAGGAACCGGGGAGCTGTTTTTT
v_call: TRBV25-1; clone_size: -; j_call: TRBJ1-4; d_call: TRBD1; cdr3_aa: CASSDSGTGSEKLFF; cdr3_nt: TGTGCCAGCAGTGACTCAGGGACAGGGTCTGAAAAACTGTTTTTT
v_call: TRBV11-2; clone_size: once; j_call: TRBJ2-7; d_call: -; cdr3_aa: CASSLDIEQYF; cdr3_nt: TGTGCCAGCAGCCTCGACATAGAGCAGTACTTC
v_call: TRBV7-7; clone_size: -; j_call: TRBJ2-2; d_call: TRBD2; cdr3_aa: CASSLRLAGAAGELFF; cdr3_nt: TGTGCTAGCAGCCTCCGACTAGCGGGAGCCGCCGGGGAGCTGTTTTTT
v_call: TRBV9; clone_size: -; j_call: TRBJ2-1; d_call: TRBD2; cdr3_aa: CASSVSGDYYNEQFF; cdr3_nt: TGTGCCAGCAGCGTATCCGGGGACTATTACAATGAGCAGTTCTTC
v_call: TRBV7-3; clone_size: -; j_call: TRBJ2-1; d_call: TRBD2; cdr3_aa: CASTGGVGYNEQFF; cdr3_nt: TGTGCCAGCACGGGAGGGGTGGGTTACAATGAGCAGTTCTTC
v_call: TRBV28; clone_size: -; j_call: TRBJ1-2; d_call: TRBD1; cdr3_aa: CASLIDRGGIYGYTF; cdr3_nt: TGTGCCAGCCTTATCGACAGGGGGGGGATCTATGGCTACACCTTC
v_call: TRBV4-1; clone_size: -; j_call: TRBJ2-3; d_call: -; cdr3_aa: CASSYQRTSTDTQYF; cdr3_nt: TGCGCCAGCAGCTACCAGCGGACTAGCACAGATACGCAGTATTTT
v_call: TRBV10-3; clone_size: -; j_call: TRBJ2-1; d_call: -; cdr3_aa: CAISGGDVGYEQFF; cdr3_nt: TGTGCCATCAGTGGCGGGGATGTCGGATATGAGCAGTTCTTC
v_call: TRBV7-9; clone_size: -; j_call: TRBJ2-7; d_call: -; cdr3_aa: CASADQGQLYEQYF; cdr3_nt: TGTGCCAGCGCTGACCAGGGACAACTCTACGAGCAGTACTTC
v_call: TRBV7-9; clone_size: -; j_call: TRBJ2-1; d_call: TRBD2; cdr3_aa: CASTRWAGTTNNEQFF; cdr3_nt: TGTGCCAGCACCCGCTGGGCGGGGACTACCAACAATGAGCAGTTCTTC
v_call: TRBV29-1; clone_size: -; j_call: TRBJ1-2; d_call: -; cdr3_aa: CSVEGWGPKGYTF; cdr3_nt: TGCAGCGTTGAGGGGTGGGGGCCGAAAGGCTACACCTTC
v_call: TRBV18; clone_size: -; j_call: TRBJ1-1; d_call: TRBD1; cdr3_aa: CASSHGTGNTEAFF; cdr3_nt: TGTGCCAGCTCCCATGGGACAGGGAACACTGAAGCTTTCTTT
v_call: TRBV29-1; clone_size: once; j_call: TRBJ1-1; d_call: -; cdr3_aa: CSGRGNTEAFF; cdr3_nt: TGCAGCGGCCGAGGGAACACTGAAGCTTTCTTT
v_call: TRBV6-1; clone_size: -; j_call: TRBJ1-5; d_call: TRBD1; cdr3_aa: CASSEDRGSNQPQHF; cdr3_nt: TGTGCCAGCAGTGAAGACAGGGGGAGCAATCAGCCCCAGCATTTT
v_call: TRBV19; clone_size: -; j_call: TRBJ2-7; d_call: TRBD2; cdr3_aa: CASSERGPHYEQYF; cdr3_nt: TGTGCCAGTAGCGAGCGGGGCCCCCACTACGAGCAGTACTTC
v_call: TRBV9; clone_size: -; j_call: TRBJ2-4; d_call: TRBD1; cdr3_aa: CASSVGQGNIQYF; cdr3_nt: TGTGCCAGCAGCGTGGGACAGGGTAACATTCAGTACTTC
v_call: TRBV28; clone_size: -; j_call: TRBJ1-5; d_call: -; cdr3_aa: CASSLRGAQPQHF; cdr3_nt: TGTGCCAGCAGTTTGCGGGGGGCGCAGCCCCAGCATTTT
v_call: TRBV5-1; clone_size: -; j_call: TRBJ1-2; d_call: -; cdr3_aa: CASSRTEQFGYTF; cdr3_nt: TGCGCCAGCAGCCGGACAGAGCAGTTTGGCTACACCTTC
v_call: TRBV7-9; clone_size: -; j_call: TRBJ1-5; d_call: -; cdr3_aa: CASSSLSREQPQHF; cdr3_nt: TGTGCCAGCAGCTCATTGAGCAGGGAACAGCCCCAGCATTTT
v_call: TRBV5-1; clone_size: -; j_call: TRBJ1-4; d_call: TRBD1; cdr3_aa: CASSSQGAGEKLFF; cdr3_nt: TGCGCCAGCAGCTCACAGGGGGCGGGTGAAAAACTGTTTTTT
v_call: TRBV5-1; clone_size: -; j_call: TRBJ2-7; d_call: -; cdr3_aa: CASSHDWVSYEQYF; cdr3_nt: TGCGCCAGCAGCCATGACTGGGTTAGCTACGAGCAGTACTTC
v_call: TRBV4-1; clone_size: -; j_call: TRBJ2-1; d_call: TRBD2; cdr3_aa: CASSQEGSGRSERRAYNEQFF; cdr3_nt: TGCGCCAGCAGCCAAGAGGGAAGCGGGAGGAGCGAACGTCGGGCCTACAATGAGCAGTTCTTC
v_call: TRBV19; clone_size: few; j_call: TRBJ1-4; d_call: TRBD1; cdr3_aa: CASRTLRGRSNEKLFF; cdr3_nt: TGTGCCAGTAGGACTCTCAGGGGGCGGTCTAATGAAAAACTGTTTTTT
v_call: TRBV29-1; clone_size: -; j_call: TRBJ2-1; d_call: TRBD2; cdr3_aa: CSDRVAGAMFF; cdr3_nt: TGCAGCGATCGTGTAGCGGGAGCAATGTTCTTC
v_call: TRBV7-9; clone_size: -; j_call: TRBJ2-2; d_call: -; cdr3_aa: CASSLAGPDTGELFF; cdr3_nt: TGTGCCAGCAGCTTAGCGGGCCCGGACACCGGGGAGCTGTTTTTT
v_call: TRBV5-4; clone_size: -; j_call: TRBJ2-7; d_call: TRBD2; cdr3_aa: CASRASSSGTLYEQYF; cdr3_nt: TGTGCCAGCAGAGCCAGCTCTAGCGGGACTTTATACGAGCAGTACTTC
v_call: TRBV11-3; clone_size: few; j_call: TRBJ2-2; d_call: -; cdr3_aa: CASSLVSYTGELFF; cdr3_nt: TGTGCCAGCAGCTTGGTCAGTTACACCGGGGAGCTGTTTTTT
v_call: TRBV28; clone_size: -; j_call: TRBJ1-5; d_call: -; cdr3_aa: CATSVQPQHF; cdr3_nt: TGTGCCACCTCAGTCCAGCCCCAGCATTTT
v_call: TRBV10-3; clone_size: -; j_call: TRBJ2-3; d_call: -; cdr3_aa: CAISGRDGVTDTQYF; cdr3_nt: TGTGCCATCAGTGGGAGGGACGGAGTTACAGATACGCAGTATTTT
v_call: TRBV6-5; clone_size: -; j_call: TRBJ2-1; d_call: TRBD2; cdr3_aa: CASRVAGEFDEQFF; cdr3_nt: TGTGCCAGCAGGGTAGCGGGAGAATTCGATGAGCAGTTCTTC
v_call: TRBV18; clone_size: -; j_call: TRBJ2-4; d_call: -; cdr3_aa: CASSHPGNIQYF; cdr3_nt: TGTGCCAGCTCACACCCCGGAAACATTCAGTACTTC
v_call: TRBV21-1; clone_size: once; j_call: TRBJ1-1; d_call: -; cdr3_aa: CASSKELRGRLTEAFF; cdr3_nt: TGTGCCAGCAGCAAAGAACTCCGAGGGCGCCTCACTGAAGCTTTCTTT
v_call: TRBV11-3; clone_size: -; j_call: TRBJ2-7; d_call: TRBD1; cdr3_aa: CANPEKGQNSYEQYF; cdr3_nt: TGTGCCAACCCTGAAAAGGGACAGAACTCCTACGAGCAGTACTTC